The clone carrying this TCR beta chain turned up a few times. This specimen belongs to a study of CD8+ T cells in alopecia areata. RNA extraction was followed by reverse transcription into cDNA, which acted as the sequencing template. This table comes from immunoSEQ multiplex PCR, and its TCRdb copy is limited to in-frame clones, with some not included. The data contain 55,000 to 70,000 clones, roughly 44% of them singletons. The germline V gene encodes CDR1 GTSNPN and CDR2 SVGIG (reference sequence). CDR3 length equals 14 residues. V dropped 7 bases and J dropped 0 bases, with 16 bases sitting between them.

The chain has TRBV30 and TRBJ2-7; D remains ambiguous. The sequence was collected from a human donor with alopecia areata. This material consisted of CD8+ T cells sorted from blood, taken at week 0. The CDR3 DNA follows: TGTGCCTACTTAACGACTGGGCTCTCCTACGAGCAGTACTTC. Translated: CAYLTTGLSYEQYF.